The 28 T cell receptor beta chains reported below all come from one sample, sequenced in a study of cytomegalovirus exposure and HLA in healthy donors. Primers for the PCR totalled 60 Vbeta and 13 Jbeta. Sequenced by immunoSEQ multiplex PCR; TCRdb stores in-frame clones only, minus some. The profile shows 150,000 to 200,000 clones, roughly 85% of them singletons. The sample was PBMCs. The receptors shown here come from a man aged 50-60 years in good health and CMV-seropositive.

The rearrangement uses TRBV7-9 and TRBJ2-2; D possibly corresponds to TRBD2 (6 bases). Trimming removed 2 bases at V and 0 bases at J, with 10 bases between. The CDR3 sequence is 16 residues long. Germline V lookup: CDR1 SEHNR, CDR2 FQNEAQ (reference sequence). DNA of the CDR3: TGTGCCAGCAGCTTAAGAGGGAGGTCGAACACCGGGGAGCTGTTTTTT. Translated, it gives CASSLRGRSNTGELFF.

The chain links TRBV10-1 to TRBJ1-1; weak D call: TRBD1 (5 bases). V was trimmed by 4 bases and J by 3 bases, leaving 15 bases between them. In germline, CDR1 is WNHNN, CDR2 SYGVQD (reference sequence). The CDR3 covers 15 residues. CDR3 sequence: CASSGASGADTEAFF. The CDR3 DNA follows: TGCGCCAGCAGTGGGGCCTCTGGGGCGGACACTGAAGCTTTCTTT.

In this sample, this clone turned up once. The chain links TRBV29-1 to TRBJ2-5; TRBD2 aligns across 10 bases. The J segment lost 5 bases and the V segment lost 5 bases, leaving 17 bases of the junction unmatched. In germline, CDR1 is SQVTM, CDR2 ANQGSEA. The CDR3 loop spans 17 amino acids. CDR3 nucleotide sequence: TGCAGCGTTTCCGGAACTAGCGGGGACTTAGCGGGGGAGACCCAGTACTTC. Its protein product is CSVSGTSGDLAGETQYF.

This chain links TRBV15 with TRBJ1-2, with D perhaps TRBD1 (6 bases). Germline CDR1 and CDR2: LNHNV and YYDKDF (reference sequence). The CDR3 has 13 residues. Trimming removed 6 bases from V and 8 bases from J, with 16 bases in between. In DNA, the CDR3 is TGTGCCACCAGTATCAGGGGTTATCCAGGCTACACCTTC. Protein: CATSIRGYPGYTF.

This clone has a handful of counts. CDR3 nucleotides: TGCAGCGTCCCTCGGGGGGCAAGCTCCTACAATGAGCAGTTCTTC. Protein product: CSVPRGASSYNEQFF. This chain uses TRBV29-1 with TRBJ2-1, with D possibly TRBD2 on 7 matching bases. The germline V and J ends were trimmed by 6 bases and 0 bases, with 15 bases remaining between them. The germline V gene encodes CDR1 SQVTM and CDR2 ANQGSEA. The CDR3 is 15 amino acids.

A single count supports this clone. The chain recombines TRBV30 with TRBJ1-2, with a tentative D call TRBD1 (6 bases). This CDR3 is built from 14 residues. V gave up 3 bases and J gave up 5 bases, with 16 bases separating them. Looked up from germline, CDR1 is GTSNPN and CDR2 is SVGIG (reference sequence). The CDR3 DNA reads TGTGCCTGGAGAGTCAGGGGTGGACAGTATGGCTACACCTTC. This codes for CAWRVRGGQYGYTF.

This clone was counted once. The V and J genes are TRBV7-6 and TRBJ1-6; 7 bases are shared with TRBD1. The CDR3 runs to 15 residues. Germline loops: CDR1 SGHVS, CDR2 FNYEAQ. J gave up 5 bases and V 5 bases, and 6 bases lay outside the gene matches. In DNA, the CDR3 is TGTGCCAGCAGCCTTCAGGGACAGAATAATTCACCCCTCCACTTT. Translated, it gives CASSLQGQNNSPLHF.

This rearrangement joins TRBV28 to TRBJ1-2, with unresolved D. The CDR3 length is 16 residues. Trimming pared 6 bases from V and 5 bases from J, leaving 22 bases between. CDR1 is MDHEN and CDR2 is SYDVKM in the germline V gene. CDR3 sequence reads: CASSSLRGGSTYGYTF. The CDR3 region has the DNA TGTGCCAGCAGCTCACTAAGAGGTGGTTCAACATATGGCTACACCTTC.

A word on this clone: This same CDR3 is encoded by further DNA sequences in the sample. The chain links TRBV6-5 to TRBJ1-3; perhaps TRBD1 as D (6 bases). Trimming removed 0 bases from V and 1 base from J, with 7 bases in between. The germline V gene has CDR1 MNHEY and CDR2 SVGAGI. The CDR3 is 15 amino acids. Here the CDR3 DNA reads TGTGCCAGCAGTTACTCAGGGGGATCTGGAAACACCATATATTTT. Amino acids: CASSYSGGSGNTIYF.

The J gene is TRBJ1-1, the V gene TRBV4-3; D gene unclear. Germline V gene lookup returns CDR1 LGHNA and CDR2 YSLEER. This CDR3 contains 12 residues. The germline V and J ends were trimmed by 5 bases and 6 bases, with 10 bases remaining between them. CDR3 in DNA: TGCGCCAGCAGCAGATTCGGGGCTGAAGCTTTCTTT. Translation: CASSRFGAEAFF.

V is TRBV7-9 and J is TRBJ2-5; 13 bases agree with TRBD2. This CDR3 contains 15 residues. Germline V gene data show CDR1 as SEHNR and CDR2 as FQNEAQ (reference sequence). V was pared by 5 bases and J by 3 bases, with 3 bases of the junction left unmatched. CDR3 sequence reads: CASSPGLAGEETQYF. Written as DNA, the CDR3 is TGTGCCAGCAGCCCAGGACTAGCGGGGGAAGAGACCCAGTACTTC.

This clone was counted only a few times. The CDR3 nucleotides are TGTGCCAGTAGTGCGTTCTCCGGGACAGGGGTGAGTCAGCCCCAGCATTTT. Protein: CASSAFSGTGVSQPQHF. The V gene is TRBV19, the J gene TRBJ1-5; 10 bases line up with TRBD1. This CDR3 spans 17 amino acids. Losses at the gene ends were 5 bases for V and 6 bases for J; bases not matched to a gene: 13. Per germline, CDR1 LNHDA and CDR2 SQIVND (reference sequence). The variable domain in full, with the rest retrieved from reference TRBV19 and TRBJ1-5, is DGGITQSPKYLFRKEGQNVTLSCEQNLNHDAMYWYRQDPGQGLRLIYYSQIVNDFQKGDIAEGYSVSREKKESFPLTVTSAQKNPTAFYLCASSAFSGTGVSQPQHFGDGTRLSIL.

The chain joins TRBV28 to TRBJ2-5, with 10 bases lining up with TRBD1. There are 18 residues in the CDR3. Germline CDR1 is MDHEN and CDR2 is SYDVKM. With V trimmed by 5 bases and J by 7 bases, 19 bases remained unmatched. The CDR3 region is CASSIDLSGTGARGTQYF. CDR3 DNA: TGTGCCAGCAGTATAGACCTCTCAGGGACAGGGGCTCGGGGGACCCAGTACTTC.

The chain carries TRBV6-5 and TRBJ2-5; D is possibly TRBD1 (5 bases). Trimming pared 5 bases from V and 0 bases from J, leaving 10 bases between. The germline V gene has CDR1 MNHEY and CDR2 SVGAGI. This CDR3 has 14 amino acids. The CDR3 here is CASSPLGDQETQYF. CDR3 in DNA: TGTGCCAGCAGTCCTTTAGGGGACCAAGAGACCCAGTACTTC.

The genes are TRBV11-2 and TRBJ2-6; TRBD1 is a possible D gene (6 bases). The CDR3 contains 15 residues. Trimming stripped 7 bases from V and 2 bases from J, with 12 bases between. Germline V gene lookup returns CDR1 SGHAT and CDR2 FQNNGV. The CDR3 nucleotides read TGTGCCAGCAACAACAGGGCGGCTGGGGCCAACGTCCTGACTTTC. This encodes CASNNRAAGANVLTF.

V is TRBV6-1 and J is TRBJ2-2, with D possibly being TRBD1 (6 bases). V shed 4 bases and J shed 1 base, with 16 bases lying between them. The CDR3 covers 17 residues. Germline lookup yields CDR1 MNHNS and CDR2 SASEGT. The CDR3: CASSGSHGQLNTGELFF. The DNA for the CDR3 is TGTGCCAGCAGTGGATCCCACGGACAGCTGAACACCGGGGAGCTGTTTTTT.

The chain joins TRBV7-9 to TRBJ2-1; 9 nucleotides align to TRBD2. Germline V gene data show CDR1 as SEHNR and CDR2 as FQNEAQ (reference sequence). Losses at the gene ends were 3 bases for V and 6 bases for J; bases not matched to a gene: 3. The CDR3 runs to 14 residues. CDR3 loop: CASSLTSGGNEQFF. CDR3 coding DNA: TGTGCCAGCAGCTTGACTAGCGGCGGCAATGAGCAGTTCTTC.

The chain uses TRBV7-9 and TRBJ2-7; maybe TRBD2 (6 bases). The CDR3 loop spans 15 amino acids. Germline-derived CDR1 and CDR2 are SEHNR and FQNEAQ (reference sequence). V was cut by 4 bases and J by 3 bases, with 16 bases left in between. In DNA form, the CDR3 reads TGTGCCAGCAGCTCATACCGGACTACTTACTACGAGCAGTACGTC. This codes for CASSSYRTTYYEQYV.

The chain uses TRBV11-2 and TRBJ2-7; possible D gene TRBD1, 5 bases. This CDR3 contains 12 residues. Trimming pared 5 bases from V and 4 bases from J, leaving 9 bases between. Germline-derived CDR1 and CDR2 are SGHAT and FQNNGV. CDR3 sequence reads: CASSGDRYEQYF. The DNA of the CDR3 is TGTGCCAGCAGCGGTGACAGATACGAGCAGTACTTC.

V and J are TRBV2 and TRBJ1-5, with D tentatively TRBD1 (6 bases). Germline V gene sequence: CDR1 SNHLY, CDR2 FYNNEI. Between the trimmed V and J ends, which lost 11 bases and 5 bases, there was a span of 16 bases. The CDR3 loop spans 13 amino acids. CDR3 protein: CAGNLGGHQPQHF. The CDR3, as DNA: TGTGCCGGTAATTTAGGGGGTCATCAGCCCCAGCATTTT.

A single count supports this clone. The chain carries TRBV7-9 and TRBJ2-3, with 7 bases lining up with TRBD1. CDR1 SEHNR and CDR2 FQNEAQ come from the germline V gene (reference sequence). The V gene end was trimmed by 5 bases and the J gene end by 2 bases; junction bases not matched to a gene: 7. The CDR3 is 15 amino acids. The CDR3 nucleotides are TGTGCCAGCAGCCAGGACAGGTACAACACAGATACGCAGTATTTT. This translates into CASSQDRYNTDTQYF.

Here the CDR3 reads CASSGRAPSTDTQYF. CDR3 bases: TGTGCCAGCTCTGGGAGGGCCCCTAGCACAGATACGCAGTATTTT. This chain joins TRBV28 and TRBJ2-3, with TRBD2 identical over 7 bases. CDR3 size: 15 residues. V was pared by 8 bases and J by 0 bases, with 8 bases of the junction left unmatched. CDR1 MDHEN and CDR2 SYDVKM come from the germline V gene.

V is TRBV6-6 and J is TRBJ2-7; D is perhaps TRBD1 (6 bases). V was pared by 5 bases and J by 5 bases, with 13 bases between. The CDR3 is made up of 13 amino acids. The germline CDR1 and CDR2 sequences are MNHNY and SVGAGI (reference sequence). Written as DNA, the CDR3 is TGTGCCAGCAGTCCAGGACAGAACCACGAGCAGTACTTC. It encodes CASSPGQNHEQYF.

The gene calls are TRBV28 and TRBJ2-1; D uncertain. The CDR3 extends over 12 amino acids. Trimming shortened V by 3 bases and J by 4 bases, and 4 bases separated the two germline ends. Germline CDR1 is MDHEN and CDR2 is SYDVKM. CDR3 region: CASSFSYNEQFF. The CDR3 region has the DNA TGTGCCAGCAGTTTTTCTTACAATGAGCAGTTCTTC.

The CDR3 loop is CASSEGPSETQYF. CDR3 coding DNA: TGTGCCAGCAGTGAAGGTCCCAGTGAGACCCAGTACTTC. The chain is built from TRBV6-1 and TRBJ2-5; D remains unclear. The CDR3 is 13 residues long. V lost 1 base and J lost 5, with 8 bases in between. Per germline, CDR1 MNHNS and CDR2 SASEGT.

This rearrangement joins TRBV7-2 to TRBJ2-5; TRBD1 might be the D (5 bases). V shed 3 bases and J shed 4 bases, with 12 bases lying between them. This CDR3 comprises 14 residues. Germline V gene lookup returns CDR1 SGHTA and CDR2 FQGNSA. The CDR3 reads CASSLAGLSETQYF. CDR3 coding DNA: TGTGCCAGCAGCTTGGCAGGGTTGTCAGAGACCCAGTACTTC. The full variable domain, rest sourced from reference TRBV7-2 and TRBJ2-5, is GAGVSQSPSNKVTEKGKDVELRCDPISGHTALYWYRQSLGQGLEFLIYFQGNSAPDKSGLPSDRFSAERTGGSVSTLTIQRTQQEDSAVYLCASSLAGLSETQYFGPGTRLLVL.

The chain is built from TRBV4-1 and TRBJ2-7; 7 bases match TRBD1. CDR3 size: 14 residues. The J segment lost 7 bases and the V segment lost 4 bases, leaving 10 bases of the junction unmatched. Germline lookup yields CDR1 MGHRA and CDR2 YSYEKL. The CDR3 here is CASSLRQGPREQYF. CDR3 nucleotide sequence: TGCGCCAGCAGCCTGAGACAGGGCCCTAGGGAGCAGTACTTC.

The gene calls are TRBV6-1 and TRBJ2-1, with D perhaps matching TRBD1 (7 bases). The V gene lost 4 bases and the J gene lost 3 bases, with 10 bases spanning the gap. Germline V gene sequence: CDR1 MNHNS, CDR2 SASEGT. This CDR3 spans 14 amino acids. CDR3 loop: CASSGGDSYNEQFF. The CDR3 DNA reads as TGTGCCAGCAGTGGGGGGGACAGCTACAATGAGCAGTTCTTC.